The 29 T cell receptor beta chains in this list originate from one sample, sequenced in a study of Ad26.COV2.S vaccination and SARS-CoV-2 variants. TCRdb keeps only in-frame clones here, not all; method: immunoSEQ multiplex PCR. The sample shows nearly 400,000 clones, approximately 89% of them seen only once. The treatment here: about 20 received Ad26.COV2.S at low or high dose, single or two shots; several received placebo; per-sample allocation not given. Collection of samples fell on day 63 after the first vaccine or placebo injection. Sequencing used peripheral blood, obtained in a trial of Ad26.COV2.S vaccine versus placebo. The receptors shown here come from a person between 18 and 60 years old who received the Ad26.COV2.S COVID-19 vaccine or a placebo.

This chain joins TRBV29-1 and TRBJ2-5; TRBD1 agrees at 7 bases. The CDR3 length is 13 residues. Germline V gene data show CDR1 as SQVTM and CDR2 as ANQGSEA. Germline trimming cut 2 bases from V and 1 base from J; bases unmatched to any gene: 1. The CDR3 reads CSVERGLQETQYF. The CDR3 DNA follows: TGCAGCGTTGAAAGGGGGCTCCAAGAGACCCAGTACTTC.

Only one count was recorded for this clone. This rearrangement joins TRBV18 to TRBJ1-3; D is possibly TRBD1 (5 bases). There are 17 residues in the CDR3. The ends were cut back, 0 bases at V and 4 bases at J, with 16 bases in the middle. Germline V gene sequence: CDR1 KGHSH, CDR2 LQKENI. CDR3 protein: CASSPPPVGAVGNTIYF. In nucleotides, the CDR3 is TGTGCCAGCTCACCACCGCCGGTCGGGGCGGTCGGAAACACCATATATTTT.

The rearrangement uses TRBV12-5 and TRBJ2-1; 9 bases map to TRBD1. The V and J ends lost 4 bases and 7 bases, in that order; junction bases with no gene match: 8. The germline gives CDR1 LGHNT, CDR2 FRNRAP. The CDR3 spans 15 residues. The CDR3 spells CASGSRTGEVNEQFF. The CDR3 nucleotides are TGTGCTAGTGGTTCCCGGACAGGGGAAGTTAATGAGCAGTTCTTC.

This chain uses TRBV19 with TRBJ1-3; 10 positions agree with TRBD1. V shed 6 bases, J shed 3 bases, and the junction held 5 bases outside the gene matches. Germline assignment: CDR1 LNHDA and CDR2 SQIVND (reference sequence). The CDR3 consists of 15 residues. The CDR3 DNA reads TGTGCCAGTAGCATGACAGGGGGCAATGGAAACACCATATATTTT. Translation gives CASSMTGGNGNTIYF.

The chain joins TRBV18 to TRBJ2-7; 9 positions match TRBD2. Germline CDR1 KGHSH, CDR2 LQKENI. V trimming: 1 base; J trimming: 7 bases; junction bases outside the gene matches: 8. CDR3 length: 15 amino acids. This CDR3 is CASSPLAGVAGEQYF. The CDR3 nucleotides read TGTGCCAGCTCACCACTAGCGGGGGTCGCGGGGGAGCAGTACTTC.

This chain uses TRBV24-1 with TRBJ2-2; the match to TRBD1 covers 12 bases. The CDR3 covers 16 residues. V was clipped by 3 bases and J by 6 bases; unmatched bases: 4. Germline V lookup: CDR1 KGHDR, CDR2 SFDVKD. CDR3 DNA: TGTGCCACCAGTGATCCCGGGACAGGGGGCTCCGGGGAGCTGTTTTTT. Its protein product is CATSDPGTGGSGELFF.

This chain links TRBV10-2 with TRBJ1-2, with D perhaps matching TRBD1 (6 bases). Per germline, CDR1 WSHSY and CDR2 SAAADI. V lost 5 bases and J lost 3, with 19 bases in between. The CDR3 loop spans 16 amino acids. CDR3 protein: CASSSEGEGEDYGYTF. CDR3 DNA sequence: TGCGCCAGCAGTTCCGAGGGGGAGGGGGAGGACTATGGCTACACCTTC.

The chain links TRBV6-2 or TRBV6-3 to TRBJ2-7; D not resolved. The CDR3 consists of 16 residues. Between the trimmed V and J ends, which lost 2 bases and 2 bases, there was a span of 16 bases. Germline-derived CDR1 and CDR2 are MNHEY and SVGEGT. The CDR3 is CASSYIVRAAAYEQYF. Here the CDR3 DNA reads TGTGCCAGCAGTTACATCGTCCGGGCGGCCGCCTACGAGCAGTACTTC.

This sequence joins TRBV28 and TRBJ1-2; 9 nucleotides align to TRBD1. The V gene end was trimmed by 4 bases and the J gene end by 4 bases; junction bases not matched to a gene: 13. Per germline, CDR1 MDHEN and CDR2 SYDVKM. This CDR3 region has 17 residues. The CDR3 loop reads CASSSVTPGQGGYGYTF. For the CDR3, the DNA is TGTGCCAGCAGTTCTGTAACACCGGGACAGGGTGGCTATGGCTACACCTTC.

This chain connects TRBV5-4 to TRBJ2-2, with unresolved D. Germline V lookup: CDR1 SGHNT, CDR2 YYREEE (reference sequence). This CDR3 contains 13 residues. The V end lost 3 bases, the J end lost 7 bases, and 10 bases lay between the germline ends. In nucleotides, the CDR3 is TGTGCCAGCAGCTGGGTTGGGGACGGGGAGCTGTTTTTT. It is translated as CASSWVGDGELFF.

The chain employs TRBV24-1 and TRBJ2-3, with 10 bases fitting TRBD2. Losses at the gene ends were 4 bases for V and 3 bases for J; bases not matched to a gene: 6. The CDR3 has 16 residues. Germline CDR1 reads KGHDR; CDR2 reads SFDVKD. CDR3 DNA sequence: TGTGCCACCAGTGACCCAGCGGGAGGGACGACAGATACGCAGTATTTT. The encoded protein is CATSDPAGGTTDTQYF.

This rearrangement joins TRBV11-3 to TRBJ1-4; D is ambiguous. Looked up from germline, CDR1 is SGHNT and CDR2 is YENEEA. The V end was cut by 2 bases, the J end by 12 bases, with 19 bases between. This CDR3 spans 15 amino acids. The DNA of the CDR3 is TGTGCCAGCAGCTTATCGCGCTTGCCAGGCTCGGAACTGTTTTTT. It encodes CASSLSRLPGSELFF. Based on the CDR3 plus reference TRBV11-3 and TRBJ1-4, the full variable domain is EAGVVQSPRYKIIEKKQPVAFWCNPISGHNTLYWYLQNLGQGPELLIRYENEEAVDDSQLPKDRFSAERLKGVDSTLKIQPAELGDSAVYLCASSLSRLPGSELFFGSGTQLSVL.

The J gene is TRBJ1-1, the V gene TRBV30, with D possibly matching TRBD1 (6 bases). This CDR3 spans 14 amino acids. Germline V CDR1 and CDR2: GTSNPN, SVGIG (reference sequence). The V end lost 0 bases, the J end lost 5 bases, and 13 bases lay between the germline ends. Here the CDR3 DNA reads TGTGCCTGGAGTGTACCGGGACAAAGGACTGAAGCTTTCTTT. Protein: CAWSVPGQRTEAFF.

The J gene is TRBJ1-2, the V gene TRBV11-1; no clear D gene. With 8 bases removed from V and 4 bases from J, the gap between germline ends came to 11 bases. Germline loops: CDR1 SGHAT, CDR2 FQDESV (reference sequence). The CDR3 covers 12 residues. CDR3 bases: TGTGCCAGCGGAACCAGGTTCTATGGCTACACCTTC. It specifies CASGTRFYGYTF.

This chain uses TRBV30 with TRBJ2-7, with 8 positions matching TRBD2. The CDR3 spans 13 residues. V shed 0 bases, J shed 5 bases, and the junction held 3 bases outside the gene matches. CDR1 is GTSNPN, CDR2 SVGIG, per germline (reference sequence). CDR3 sequence (DNA): TGTGCCTGGAGTGTACTCGGGGGGGACGAGCAGTACTTC. As protein: CAWSVLGGDEQYF. Full variable domain (missing parts from reference TRBV30 and TRBJ2-7): SQTIHQWPATLVQPVGSPLSLECTVEGTSNPNLYWYRQAAGRGLQLLFYSVGIGQISSEVPQNLSASRPQDRQFILSSKKLLLSDSGFYLCAWSVLGGDEQYFGPGTRLTVT.

The CDR3 DNA follows: TGTGCCAGCAGCAGCGATATGGGCAGGTCGCAGGCTTTCTTT. Amino acid sequence: CASSSDMGRSQAFF. The J gene is TRBJ1-1, the V gene TRBV11-1, with no clear D. CDR1 and CDR2 (germline): SGHAT, FQDESV (reference sequence). V was cut by 5 bases and J by 11 bases, with 21 bases left in between. The CDR3 covers 14 residues.

V and J are TRBV5-4 and TRBJ2-5; D is possibly TRBD1 (6 bases). V was trimmed by 3 bases and J by 5 bases, leaving 17 bases between them. The CDR3 is made up of 15 amino acids. In germline, CDR1 is SGHNT, CDR2 YYREEE (reference sequence). CDR3 loop: CASSWQPGGTETQYF. In DNA, the CDR3 is TGTGCCAGCAGCTGGCAACCTGGGGGCACGGAGACCCAGTACTTC.

The chain recombines TRBV7-9 with TRBJ1-2; D remains unclear. In germline, CDR1 is SEHNR, CDR2 FQNEAQ (reference sequence). V was shortened by 3 bases and J by 0 bases, with 8 bases between the two germline ends. CDR3 size: 14 residues. In DNA, the CDR3 is TGTGCCAGCAGCTTGGCGGAAGCTAACTATGGCTACACCTTC. Its translation: CASSLAEANYGYTF.

The chain recombines TRBV3-1 (or the pseudogene TRBV3-2) with TRBJ1-6, with 7 bases identical to TRBD1. This CDR3 has 17 residues. Trimming took 4 bases from V and 7 from J; bases not matched to a gene: 13. Per the germline V gene, CDR1 is LGHDT and CDR2 is YNNKEL (reference sequence). CDR3 amino acids: CASSPLPRTGRNSPLHF. The CDR3 DNA follows: TGTGCCAGCAGCCCGCTCCCCCGGACAGGAAGGAATTCACCCCTCCACTTT.

About this clone: The identical CDR3 is also encoded by other nucleotide sequences in the sample. This chain links TRBV12-3 or TRBV12-4 with TRBJ2-3; no clear D. This CDR3 has 12 residues. The germline V and J ends were trimmed by 2 bases and 4 bases, with 4 bases remaining between them. The CDR3 sequence: CASSLFADTQYF. Here the CDR3 DNA reads TGTGCCAGCAGTTTATTTGCAGATACGCAGTATTTT.

The chain recombines TRBV27 with TRBJ1-3; D possibly corresponds to TRBD1 (5 bases). The CDR3 length is 16 residues. Per the germline V gene, CDR1 is MNHEY and CDR2 is SMNVEV (reference sequence). Deletions cut 2 bases from V and 2 bases from J, with 13 bases between. CDR3 residues: CASSLSGGNTGNTIYF. The CDR3 region has the DNA TGTGCCAGCAGTTTAAGTGGGGGAAATACTGGAAACACCATATATTTT.

J is TRBJ2-2 and V is TRBV3-1 (or the pseudogene TRBV3-2); 9 bases fit TRBD1. This CDR3 spans 16 amino acids. Germline-derived CDR1 and CDR2 are LGHDT and YNNKEL (reference sequence). Trimming removed 2 bases from V and 6 bases from J; junction bases left unmatched: 7. This chain's CDR3 is CASSQPGTGRPGELFF. The CDR3 DNA reads TGTGCCAGCAGCCAACCCGGGACAGGGAGACCCGGGGAGCTGTTTTTT.

The V call is TRBV6-5, the J call TRBJ1-2; no clear D. Germline V gene sequence: CDR1 MNHEY, CDR2 SVGAGI. The ends were cut back, 6 bases at V and 4 bases at J, with 12 bases in the middle. The CDR3 is made up of 13 amino acids. The CDR3 loop reads CASSPDRIYGYTF. CDR3 in DNA: TGTGCCAGCAGCCCCGACCGAATCTATGGCTACACCTTC.

The chain carries TRBV5-4 and TRBJ2-1; 12 nucleotides agree with TRBD2. The ends lost 4 bases at V and 6 bases at J; junction bases unmatched: 8. The CDR3 spans 16 residues. The germline gives CDR1 SGHNT, CDR2 YYREEE (reference sequence). CDR3 in amino acids: CASSRAPGLAGNEQFF. CDR3 nucleotides: TGTGCCAGCAGCCGGGCGCCGGGACTAGCGGGCAATGAGCAGTTCTTC.

The chain has TRBV4-3 and TRBJ2-2, with D possibly TRBD1 on 6 matching bases. The CDR3 is made up of 18 amino acids. Germline assignment: CDR1 LGHNA and CDR2 YSLEER. V gave up 0 bases and J gave up 6 bases, with 20 bases separating them. In nucleotides, the CDR3 is TGCGCCAGCAGCCAAGATATCCCAGGGGTTAATAGGGCCGGGGAGCTGTTTTTT. This translates into CASSQDIPGVNRAGELFF.

This rearrangement joins TRBV30 to TRBJ1-3, with TRBD1 matching over 8 bases. CDR1 and CDR2 (germline): GTSNPN, SVGIG (reference sequence). The CDR3 is made up of 16 amino acids. Losses at the gene ends were 3 bases for V and 0 bases for J; bases not matched to a gene: 7. As DNA, the CDR3 is TGTGCCTGGAGCGACCTGGGACAGGTCTCTGGAAACACCATATATTTT. It yields the protein CAWSDLGQVSGNTIYF.

On this clone: This specimen includes other DNA sequences encoding the same CDR3. The chain recombines TRBV30 with TRBJ2-5; D is unresolved. CDR3 length: 10 residues. Trimming took off 5 bases at V and 1 base at J, with 2 bases between the two ends. CDR1 GTSNPN and CDR2 SVGIG come from the germline V gene (reference sequence). Here the CDR3 reads CAWSQETQYF. The CDR3 DNA sequence: TGTGCCTGGTCCCAAGAGACCCAGTACTTC.

The V call is TRBV10-3, the J call TRBJ1-2; 9 bases agree with TRBD1. Per germline, CDR1 ENHRY and CDR2 SYGVKD. J gave up 4 bases and V 3 bases, and 3 bases lay outside the gene matches. This CDR3 comprises 14 residues. CDR3 nucleotides: TGTGCCATCAGTGACCCGGGACAGGGCTATGGCTACACCTTC. Translation: CAISDPGQGYGYTF.

The rearrangement uses TRBV10-2 and TRBJ2-7; D assignment may be TRBD1 or TRBD2 (5 bases each). The CDR3 consists of 13 residues. CDR1 WSHSY and CDR2 SAAADI come from the germline V gene. Trimming removed 8 bases at V and 4 bases at J, with 15 bases between. The CDR3 DNA sequence: TGCGCCAGCCTCCACCGGGACGGGTACGAGCAGTACTTC. Protein sequence: CASLHRDGYEQYF.